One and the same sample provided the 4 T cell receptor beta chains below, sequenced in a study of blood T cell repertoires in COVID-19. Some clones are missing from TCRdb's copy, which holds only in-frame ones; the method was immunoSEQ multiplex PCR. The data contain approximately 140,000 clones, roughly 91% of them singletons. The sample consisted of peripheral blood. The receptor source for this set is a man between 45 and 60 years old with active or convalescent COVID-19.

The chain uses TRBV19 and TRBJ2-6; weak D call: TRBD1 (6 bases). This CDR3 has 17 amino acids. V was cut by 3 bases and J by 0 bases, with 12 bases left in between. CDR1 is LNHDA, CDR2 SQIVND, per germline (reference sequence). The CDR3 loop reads CASSMPGHRSGANVLTF. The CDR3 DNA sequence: TGTGCCAGTAGTATGCCGGGACACCGCTCTGGGGCCAACGTCCTGACTTTC.

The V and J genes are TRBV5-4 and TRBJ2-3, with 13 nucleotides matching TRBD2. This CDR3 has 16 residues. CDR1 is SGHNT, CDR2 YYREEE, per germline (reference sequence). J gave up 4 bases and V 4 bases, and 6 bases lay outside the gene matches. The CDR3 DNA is TGTGCCAGCAGCAAACTAGCGGGGGGGCCCTCAGATACGCAGTATTTT. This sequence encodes CASSKLAGGPSDTQYF. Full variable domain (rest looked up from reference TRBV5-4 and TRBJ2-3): ETGVTQSPTHLIKTRGQQVTLRCSSQSGHNTVSWYQQALGQGPQFIFQYYREEENGRGNFPPRFSGLQFPNYSSELNVNALELDDSALYLCASSKLAGGPSDTQYFGPGTRLTVL.

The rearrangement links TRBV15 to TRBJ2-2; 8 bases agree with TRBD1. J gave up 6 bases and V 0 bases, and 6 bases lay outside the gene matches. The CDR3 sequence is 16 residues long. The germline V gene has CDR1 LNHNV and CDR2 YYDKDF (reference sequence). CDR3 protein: CATSRDGTGGAGELFF. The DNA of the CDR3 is TGTGCCACCAGCAGAGATGGGACAGGAGGGGCCGGGGAGCTGTTTTTT.

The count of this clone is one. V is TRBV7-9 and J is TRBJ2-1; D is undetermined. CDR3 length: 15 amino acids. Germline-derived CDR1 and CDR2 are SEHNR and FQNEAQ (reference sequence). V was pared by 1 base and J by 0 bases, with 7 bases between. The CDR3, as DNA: TGTGCCAGCAGCTTAGGCGGTTACTCCTACAATGAGCAGTTCTTC. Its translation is CASSLGGYSYNEQFF.